A single sample is the source of the 27 T cell receptor beta chains below, sequenced in a study of shared clonotypes between healthy human individuals. Some clones are missing from TCRdb's copy, which holds only in-frame ones; the method was immunoSEQ multiplex PCR. This table has fewer than 400,000 clones, under 80% appearing once. The specimen was memory CD4+ T cells sorted from blood. Subset meaning: CD45RA-negative fraction. Receptor source: a man aged 30-40 years in good health.

V usage is TRBV6-5 and J usage is TRBJ2-1; D may match TRBD1 or TRBD2 (5 bases each). The CDR3 extends over 15 amino acids. V lost 3 bases and J lost 4, with 13 bases in between. Germline CDR1 is MNHEY and CDR2 is SVGAGI. CDR3 DNA sequence: TGTGCCAGCAGTTATGAGGGACGGATATACAATGAGCAGTTCTTC. It translates to CASSYEGRIYNEQFF.

The chain uses TRBV12-5 and TRBJ2-5, with TRBD2 matching 8 bases. Per the germline V gene, CDR1 is LGHNT and CDR2 is FRNRAP. The CDR3 extends over 13 amino acids. With 6 bases clipped from V and 4 bases from J, the junction kept 4 bases outside the gene matches. CDR3 sequence: CASGQSGGETQYF. The CDR3 coding sequence is TGTGCTAGTGGCCAGAGCGGGGGAGAGACCCAGTACTTC.

The rearrangement joins TRBV19 to TRBJ2-1; TRBD2 matches at 8 bases. V was clipped by 1 base and J by 3 bases; unmatched bases: 2. The CDR3 contains 15 residues. The V gene's germline CDR1 is LNHDA and CDR2 SQIVND (reference sequence). CDR3 in DNA: TGTGCCAGTAGTATAGCGGGAGGGATCTACAATGAGCAGTTCTTC. This translates into CASSIAGGIYNEQFF.

The chain links TRBV18 to TRBJ2-3; TRBD1 is a possible D gene (5 bases). The CDR3 runs 15 residues. Germline V CDR1 and CDR2: KGHSH, LQKENI. Trimming cost V 2 bases and J 3 bases, with 12 bases left between them. The CDR3 spells CASSPVGQGTDTQYF. CDR3 in DNA: TGTGCCAGCTCACCAGTCGGGCAGGGAACAGATACGCAGTATTTT.

Turning to this clone: Additional DNA sequences in this sample encode the identical CDR3. The genes are TRBV18 and TRBJ2-3, with 7 bases matching TRBD2. The CDR3 contains 16 residues. J lost 2 bases, V lost 3 bases, and 8 bases had no gene match. Germline V lookup: CDR1 KGHSH, CDR2 LQKENI. CDR3 bases: TGTGCCAGCTCACCCACACTGAGCGGGATCACAGATACGCAGTATTTT. Its protein is CASSPTLSGITDTQYF.

This clone was observed once. The chain has TRBV27 and TRBJ1-1; the D gene is possibly TRBD1 (6 bases). The V and J ends lost 0 bases and 3 bases respectively, with 8 bases between them. The CDR3 consists of 14 residues. Looked up from germline, CDR1 is MNHEY and CDR2 is SMNVEV (reference sequence). CDR3 DNA: TGTGCCAGCAGTTTATCGGGGGCTCACACTGAAGCTTTCTTT. It yields the protein CASSLSGAHTEAFF.

V usage is TRBV5-5 and J usage is TRBJ2-1, with TRBD2 identical over 12 bases. Losses at the gene ends were 4 bases for V and 4 bases for J; bases not matched to a gene: 3. Germline CDR1 reads SGHKS; CDR2 reads YYEKEE (reference sequence). This CDR3 comprises 15 residues. This CDR3 reads CASSRTSGTYNEQFF. The CDR3 DNA reads as TGTGCCAGCAGCCGGACTAGCGGGACGTACAATGAGCAGTTCTTC.

This chain joins TRBV27 and TRBJ2-5; D is ambiguous. Germline-derived CDR1 and CDR2 are MNHEY and SMNVEV (reference sequence). V lost 6 bases and J lost 5, with 19 bases in between. The CDR3 spans 15 residues. For the CDR3, the DNA is TGTGCCAGCAGCCCCACCCCCCGCGACCGCGAGACCCAGTACTTC. It codes for CASSPTPRDRETQYF.

The chain recombines TRBV11-2 with TRBJ2-5, with D hard to call. Trimming removed 6 bases at V and 4 bases at J, with 12 bases between. CDR1 is SGHAT and CDR2 is FQNNGV in the germline V gene. The CDR3 is made up of 13 amino acids. CDR3 amino acids: CASSSRLGETQYF. Written as DNA, the CDR3 is TGTGCCAGCAGTAGTCGGCTAGGAGAGACCCAGTACTTC.

The chain couples TRBV4-2 to TRBJ1-1; a possible D gene is TRBD1 (6 bases). Germline values: CDR1 LGHNA, CDR2 YNFKEQ. This CDR3 region has 12 residues. V shed 5 bases and J shed 6 bases, with 10 bases lying between them. The CDR3 DNA follows: TGTGCCAGCAGCTTGGACAGTGCTGAAGCTTTCTTT. It specifies CASSLDSAEAFF.

J is TRBJ1-3 and V is TRBV27; possible D gene TRBD1, 6 bases. The CDR3 runs to 16 residues. V was clipped by 5 bases and J by 0 bases, with 14 bases between them. Germline CDR1 reads MNHEY; CDR2 reads SMNVEV (reference sequence). The CDR3 DNA follows: TGTGCCAGCAGTCGAACTCCAGGGGTCTCTGGAAACACCATATATTTT. The encoded protein is CASSRTPGVSGNTIYF.

The CDR3 DNA sequence: TGCGCCAGCAGCAAGGACAGGGAATATGGCTACACCTTC. It is translated as CASSKDREYGYTF. The chain joins TRBV5-1 to TRBJ1-2; 8 bases are a match to TRBD1. In germline, CDR1 is SGHRS, CDR2 YFSETQ. CDR3 size: 13 residues. Trimming cost V 4 bases and J 5 bases; bases outside gene matches: 4.

The chain combines TRBV19 with TRBJ2-7, with unresolved D. With 9 bases removed from V and 4 bases from J, the gap between germline ends came to 19 bases. This CDR3 comprises 14 residues. Looked up from germline, CDR1 is LNHDA and CDR2 is SQIVND (reference sequence). The CDR3 nucleotides read TGTGCCAGCCCCCATTACCTGAGACGGTACGAGCAGTACTTC. Protein product: CASPHYLRRYEQYF.

This clone has only a few counts. J is TRBJ1-2 and V is TRBV6-1; the D is unclear. This CDR3 region has 15 residues. V was shortened by 0 bases and J by 4 bases, with 12 bases between the two germline ends. From germline, CDR1 is MNHNS and CDR2 SASEGT. CDR3 in amino acids: CASSEAWGRAYGYTF. DNA of the CDR3: TGTGCCAGCAGTGAAGCCTGGGGTAGGGCCTATGGCTACACCTTC.

At least ten counts were recorded for this clone. The rearrangement joins TRBV6-1 to TRBJ2-2; D remains ambiguous. Trimming removed 7 bases at V and 7 bases at J, with 10 bases between. This CDR3 spans 12 amino acids. CDR1 is MNHNS, CDR2 SASEGT, per germline. The chain's CDR3 is CASTLSFGELFF. The CDR3 DNA is TGTGCCAGCACTTTATCCTTCGGGGAGCTGTTTTTT.

Points on this clone: Different DNA sequences within this sample yield the same CDR3. This sequence joins TRBV5-4 and TRBJ2-3; D not certain. V gave up 0 bases and J gave up 6 bases, with 5 bases separating them. Germline V gives CDR1 SGHNT, CDR2 YYREEE (reference sequence). CDR3 length: 12 amino acids. CDR3 DNA sequence: TGTGCCAGCAGCTTGGAAGGGGATACGCAGTATTTT. It encodes CASSLEGDTQYF. Drawing the rest from reference TRBV5-4 and TRBJ2-3, the complete variable domain is ETGVTQSPTHLIKTRGQQVTLRCSSQSGHNTVSWYQQALGQGPQFIFQYYREEENGRGNFPPRFSGLQFPNYSSELNVNALELDDSALYLCASSLEGDTQYFGPGTRLTVL.

The CDR3 DNA is TGCGCCAGCAGCTTGGTCGGGGCTAACCAAGAGACCCAGTACTTC. Translating it yields CASSLVGANQETQYF. The V call is TRBV5-1, the J call TRBJ2-5; perhaps D is TRBD1 or TRBD2 (5 bases each). Germline V gene data show CDR1 as SGHRS and CDR2 as YFSETQ. CDR3 length: 15 amino acids. V was trimmed by 0 bases and J by 0 bases, leaving 9 bases between them.

This chain uses TRBV5-1 with TRBJ2-7, with a possible D match to TRBD1 (6 bases). The CDR3 has 14 amino acids. Trimming stripped 3 bases from V and 3 bases from J, with 13 bases between. Germline V gives CDR1 SGHRS, CDR2 YFSETQ. The CDR3 here is CASSSGTNFYEQYF. CDR3 nucleotide sequence: TGCGCCAGCAGCTCCGGGACAAATTTCTACGAGCAGTACTTC.

The CDR3 sequence: CASSPRQGGGNTIYF. CDR3 nucleotide sequence: TGTGCCAGCAGCCCCCGACAGGGGGGTGGAAACACCATATATTTT. V and J are TRBV7-2 and TRBJ1-3; TRBD1 matches 9 bases. J lost 3 bases, V lost 5 bases, and 5 bases had no gene match. The CDR3 sequence is 15 residues long. Germline CDR1 is SGHTA and CDR2 is FQGNSA.

This chain connects TRBV5-6 to TRBJ2-7; tentatively, D is TRBD1 or TRBD2 (5 bases each). CDR1 and CDR2 from the germline V gene are SGHDT and YYEEEE. Deletions cut 0 bases from V and 3 bases from J, with 10 bases between. This CDR3 is built from 14 residues. DNA for the CDR3: TGTGCCAGCAGCTTGGGGCAGGGAGTCTACGAGCAGTACTTC. Protein: CASSLGQGVYEQYF.

This clone was seen only a few times. The chain carries TRBV7-9 and TRBJ2-2; 7 nucleotides match TRBD1. The germline gives CDR1 SEHNR, CDR2 FQNEAQ (reference sequence). Losses at the gene ends were 10 bases for V and 7 bases for J; bases not matched to a gene: 12. The CDR3 length is 14 residues. In DNA form, the CDR3 reads TGTGCCATCTCCACCCAGGGGGATGGCGGGGAGCTGTTTTTT. This encodes CAISTQGDGGELFF. Looking up the rest from reference TRBV7-9 and TRBJ2-2 gives the full variable domain: DTGVSQNPRHKITKRGQNVTFRCDPISEHNRLYWYRQTLGQGPEFLTYFQNEAQLEKSRLLSDRFSAERPKGSFSTLEIQRTEQGDSAMYLCAISTQGDGGELFFGEGSRLTVL.

J is TRBJ2-1 and V is TRBV19, with TRBD2 matching over 13 bases. Unmatched junction bases numbered 7, after V lost 4 bases and J lost 4 bases. The CDR3 loop spans 17 amino acids. The germline gives CDR1 LNHDA, CDR2 SQIVND (reference sequence). The CDR3 loop is CASSTDLGLAGYNEQFF. The CDR3 DNA reads as TGTGCCAGTAGTACTGACCTGGGACTAGCGGGATACAATGAGCAGTTCTTC.

V gene TRBV19 combines with J gene TRBJ2-3, with D possibly matching TRBD2 (5 bases). CDR1 and CDR2 from the germline V gene are LNHDA and SQIVND (reference sequence). This CDR3 contains 16 residues. The V end lost 9 bases, the J end lost 0 bases, and 19 bases lay between the germline ends. As DNA, the CDR3 is TGTGCCAGCCCACATCTGAGGGCAGCTAGCACAGATACGCAGTATTTT. Translation gives CASPHLRAASTDTQYF.

The rearrangement links TRBV28 to TRBJ2-7, with 7 positions matching TRBD1. The CDR3 has 15 residues. Trimming removed 5 bases from V and 3 bases from J; junction bases left unmatched: 10. The germline gives CDR1 MDHEN, CDR2 SYDVKM. The CDR3 nucleotides read TGTGCCAGCAGTCCGACAGGGAAAGGTGTCTACGAGCAGTACTTC. It specifies CASSPTGKGVYEQYF.

This CDR3 reads CATSKGQEKSEKLFF. In DNA, the CDR3 is TGTGCCACCAGCAAAGGACAGGAGAAGTCTGAAAAACTGTTTTTT. The chain has TRBV15 and TRBJ1-4, with TRBD1 matching over 7 bases. V lost 4 bases to trimming and J lost 7 bases; unmatched junction nucleotides: 9. The CDR3 length is 15 residues. Germline V gives CDR1 LNHNV, CDR2 YYDKDF (reference sequence). The variable domain in full, with the rest retrieved from reference TRBV15 and TRBJ1-4, is DAMVIQNPRYQVTQFGKPVTLSCSQTLNHNVMYWYQQKSSQAPKLLFHYYDKDFNNEADTPDNFQSRRPNTSFCFLDIRSPGLGDTAMYLCATSKGQEKSEKLFFGSGTQLSVL.

This clone was detected a few times. The V and J genes are TRBV27 and TRBJ1-1; 9 bases align to TRBD1. The V segment lost 3 bases and the J segment 1 base; nucleotides outside the gene matches: 3. The CDR3 is 15 residues long. Germline V gives CDR1 MNHEY, CDR2 SMNVEV (reference sequence). CDR3 coding DNA: TGTGCCAGCAGTTTCGTGGACAGGGGGAACACTGAAGCTTTCTTT. Its protein is CASSFVDRGNTEAFF.

The chain combines TRBV29-1 with TRBJ1-4, with D perhaps TRBD1 (6 bases). V lost 7 bases and J 0 bases, leaving 12 bases between the germline ends. The CDR3 contains 14 residues. Germline V gene sequence: CDR1 SQVTM, CDR2 ANQGSEA. CDR3 in amino acids: CSARDTATNEKLFF. CDR3 sequence (DNA): TGCAGCGCGCGGGACACAGCAACTAATGAAAAACTGTTTTTT.